The clone carrying this TCR beta chain was seen a handful of times. The antigen remains undetermined. Methods described previously, with TCR primers listed, were used for bulk TCR libraries. TCRdb redid the calling of the PCR reads with MiXCR, one entry per CDR3 protein. The table has about 500,000 distinct CDR3 sequences, about a fifth seen once. Naive CD8 T cells were sorted as CD8+CD4-CCR7+CD45RA+. These data belong to a study of molecular identifiers for immune sequencing clone quantification. The study, taken as a whole, reports: In cases of identical TCR molecules sharing a barcode, highly expanded clone sizes could be underestimated. In naive cells, under 1% of molecules belonged to clones above 20 RNA copies, against over 98% in effector cells.

V was pared by 5 bases and J by 6 bases, with 28 bases between. Germline CDR1 is SGHVS and CDR2 is FNYEAQ. There are 18 residues in the CDR3. The chain links TRBV7-6 to TRBJ1-2; a possible D gene is TRBD1 (5 bases). The sequencing input was naive CD8+ T cells from blood, with Jurkat cell RNA spiked in. Subset denoted: FACS-sorted CD8+CD4-CCR7+CD45RA+ naive T cells. The sequence was obtained from a human donor in good health. Some libraries in this study had Jurkat cell RNA spiked in. The CDR3 here is CASSPTRLLEWSGDGYTF. As DNA, the CDR3 is TGTGCCAGCAGCCCAACCAGGCTGTTGGAGTGGTCGGGGGATGGCTACACCTTC.